The clone carrying this TCR beta chain showed up many times. Its antigen remains unknown. Each CDR3 protein is one row after TCRdb ran MiXCR on the 5' RACE reads. The table records over 120,000 distinct CDR3 sequences, about 7% of them present only once. These data originate in a study of T cells after yellow fever vaccination. Findings and caveats of the study: Peak timing came faster in the weaker secondary response, day 5 versus 15.

Unmatched junction bases numbered 4, after V lost 6 bases and J lost 2 bases. This CDR3 has 14 residues. Per the germline V gene, CDR1 is MNHEY and CDR2 is SVGEGT. V is TRBV6-2 or TRBV6-3 and J is TRBJ2-7, with 10 bases that match TRBD2. Material: CD4+ T cells sorted from PBMCs, obtained 10 days after the yellow fever booster vaccination. The receptor was isolated from a man aged 25 to 40 who received the YFV17D yellow fever vaccine. The CDR3 bases are TGTGCCAGCAGGTCCCTAGCGGGAGCCTACGAGCAGTACTTC. It yields the protein CASRSLAGAYEQYF.